This record looks at one T cell receptor (beta chain) sequence and its context. Its antigen remains unknown. This record comes from a study of shared clonotypes between healthy human individuals. Findings and caveats of the study: The generation probabilities recorded for non-shared clonotypes fell below those of clonotypes shared by all four donors.

The CDR3 runs 14 residues. V gave up 7 bases and J gave up 7 bases; unmatched junction bases: 9. CDR1 WNHNN and CDR2 SYGVQD come from the germline V gene (reference sequence). TCRdb's copy holds only in-frame clones and misses some; the assay was immunoSEQ multiplex PCR. There are about 680,000 clones in the sample; about 91% occur only once, and nearly 25% lies in the top ten. Naive CD8 cells, CD45RO-negative and positively selected for CCR7, excluded terminally differentiated effector memory CD45RA+ cells. The J gene is TRBJ1-3, the V gene TRBV10-1; 8 bases agree with TRBD1. The clonotype comes from a man aged 25-45 years in good health. Sequencing was done on a sample of naive CD8+ T cells sorted from blood. CDR3 nucleotides: TGCGCCAGCAACCCGACAGGGGCACGGAACACCATATATTTT. Amino acid sequence: CASNPTGARNTIYF.